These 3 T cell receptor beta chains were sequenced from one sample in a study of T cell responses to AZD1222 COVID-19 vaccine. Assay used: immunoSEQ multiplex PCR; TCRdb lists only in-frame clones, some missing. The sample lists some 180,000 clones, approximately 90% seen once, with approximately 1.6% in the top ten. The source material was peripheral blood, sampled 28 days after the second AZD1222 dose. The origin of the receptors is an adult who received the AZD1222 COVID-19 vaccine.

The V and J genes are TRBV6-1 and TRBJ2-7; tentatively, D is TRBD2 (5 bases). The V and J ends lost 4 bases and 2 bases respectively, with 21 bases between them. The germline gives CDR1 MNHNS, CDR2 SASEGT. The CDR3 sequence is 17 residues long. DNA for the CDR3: TGTGCCAGCAGTGTCCTAGCCGGGGTAGCGTTAACCTACGAGCAGTACTTC. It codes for CASSVLAGVALTYEQYF.

The chain's CDR3 is CASSVLSSGTEYNEQFF. CDR3 nucleotide sequence: TGTGCCAGCAGCGTACTCTCCTCCGGGACAGAGTACAATGAGCAGTTCTTC. The gene calls are TRBV9 and TRBJ2-1; 7 nucleotides align to TRBD1. Germline V gene lookup returns CDR1 SGDLS and CDR2 YYNGEE. Losses at the gene ends were 1 base for V and 4 bases for J; bases not matched to a gene: 11. This CDR3 comprises 17 residues.

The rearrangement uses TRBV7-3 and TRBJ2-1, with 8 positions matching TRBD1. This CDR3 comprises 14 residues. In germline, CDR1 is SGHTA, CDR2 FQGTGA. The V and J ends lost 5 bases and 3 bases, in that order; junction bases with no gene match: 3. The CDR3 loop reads CASSPTGGYNEQFF. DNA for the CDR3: TGTGCCAGCAGCCCCACAGGGGGCTACAATGAGCAGTTCTTC.